These 3 T cell receptor beta chains were sequenced from one sample in a study of T cell responses to AZD1222 COVID-19 vaccine. TCRdb's copy holds only in-frame clones and misses some; the assay was immunoSEQ multiplex PCR. The data show about 81,000 clones, about 86% seen once. The sample was peripheral blood, taken 28 days after the second AZD1222 dose. All receptors derive from an adult who received the AZD1222 COVID-19 vaccine.

This clone was recorded once. The rearrangement joins TRBV6-2 or TRBV6-3 to TRBJ2-4; TRBD1 matches 7 bases. The CDR3 sequence is 17 residues long. In germline, CDR1 is MNHEY, CDR2 SVGEGT. J was trimmed by 2 bases and V by 5 bases; bases with no gene match: 12. The CDR3: CASSGPTGSLTKNIQYF. DNA for the CDR3: TGTGCCAGCAGTGGCCCGACAGGGTCCCTAACCAAAAACATTCAGTACTTC.

The rearrangement uses TRBV19 and TRBJ2-7; D not certain. Trimming took off 5 bases at V and 2 bases at J, with 13 bases between the two ends. This CDR3 comprises 14 residues. CDR1 and CDR2 from the germline V gene are LNHDA and SQIVND (reference sequence). CDR3 amino acids: CASSFLGQTYEQYF. In DNA, the CDR3 is TGTGCCAGTAGTTTTTTAGGGCAGACCTACGAGCAGTACTTC.

The chain carries TRBV10-1 and TRBJ1-6, with D maybe TRBD1 (5 bases). CDR1 and CDR2 from the germline V gene are WNHNN and SYGVQD (reference sequence). This CDR3 is 17 amino acids long. The V end was cut by 6 bases, the J end by 10 bases, with 25 bases between. In nucleotides, the CDR3 is TGCGCCAGCAGCGAGGGCCGCAGCGGCGGGGCGCGATCACCCCTCCACTTT. Encoded protein: CASSEGRSGGARSPLHF.